This TCR beta chain is drawn from a study of CD8 T cells in Susac syndrome. The authors reverse transcribed 0.5 to 1 ug RNA with random hexamers. From the immunoSEQ multiplex PCR reads, TCRdb called clonotypes with MiXCR, one entry per CDR3 protein. Of about 300,000 distinct CDR3 sequences in the sample, 65% to 90% are singletons; the top ten hold around 0.22%. The V end lost 5 bases, the J end lost 4 bases, and 21 bases lay between the germline ends. CDR3 length: 16 residues. CDR1 and CDR2 (germline): MNHEY, SMNVEV (reference sequence). The multiple sclerosis controls were treatment-naive patients affected by stable or active relapsing-remitting disease. The CD8+ and CD4+ T cells were negatively isolated, with the TEMRA cells enriched by FACS.

Material for sequencing was CD8+ T cells from PBMCs. The receptor was derived from a human donor with multiple sclerosis. The chain is built from TRBV27 and TRBJ2-7; D is uncertain. This chain's CDR3 is CASSALGFGTLYEQYF. The CDR3 DNA reads as TGTGCCAGCAGTGCCCTCGGTTTCGGAACGTTGTACGAGCAGTACTTC.